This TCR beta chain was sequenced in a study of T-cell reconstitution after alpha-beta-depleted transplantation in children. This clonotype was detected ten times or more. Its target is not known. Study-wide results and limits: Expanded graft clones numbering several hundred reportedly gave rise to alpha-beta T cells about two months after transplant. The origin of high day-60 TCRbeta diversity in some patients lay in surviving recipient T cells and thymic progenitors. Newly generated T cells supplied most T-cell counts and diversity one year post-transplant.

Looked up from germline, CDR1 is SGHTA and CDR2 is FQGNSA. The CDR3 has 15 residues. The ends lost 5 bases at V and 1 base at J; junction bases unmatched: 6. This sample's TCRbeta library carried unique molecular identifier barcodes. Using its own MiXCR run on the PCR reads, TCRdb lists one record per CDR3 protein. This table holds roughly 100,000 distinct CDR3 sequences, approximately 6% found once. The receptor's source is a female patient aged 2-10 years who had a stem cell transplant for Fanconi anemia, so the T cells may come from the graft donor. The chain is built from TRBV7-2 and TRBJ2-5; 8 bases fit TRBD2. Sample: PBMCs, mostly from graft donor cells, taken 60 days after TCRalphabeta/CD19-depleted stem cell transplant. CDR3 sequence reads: CASSTSGPPQETQYF. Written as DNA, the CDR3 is TGTGCCAGCAGCACTAGCGGCCCGCCCCAAGAGACCCAGTACTTC.